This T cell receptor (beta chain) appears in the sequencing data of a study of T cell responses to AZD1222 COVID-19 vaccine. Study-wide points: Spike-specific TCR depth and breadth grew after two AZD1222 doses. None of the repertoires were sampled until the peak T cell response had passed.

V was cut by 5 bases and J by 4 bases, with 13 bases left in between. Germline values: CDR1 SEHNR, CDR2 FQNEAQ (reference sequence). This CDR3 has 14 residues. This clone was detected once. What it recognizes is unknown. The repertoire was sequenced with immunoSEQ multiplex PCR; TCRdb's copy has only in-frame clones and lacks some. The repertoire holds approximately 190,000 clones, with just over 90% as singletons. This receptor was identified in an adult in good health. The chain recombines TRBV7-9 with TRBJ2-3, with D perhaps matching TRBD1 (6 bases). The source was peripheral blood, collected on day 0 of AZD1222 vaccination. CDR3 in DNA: TGTGCCAGCAGCCCCCGGACAGAAGCAGATACGCAGTATTTT. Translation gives CASSPRTEADTQYF.